This TCR beta chain was recorded in a study of CD8 T cells in Susac syndrome. Random hexamers were used to reverse transcribe an amount of roughly 0.5 to 1 ug RNA. In TCRdb, the immunoSEQ multiplex PCR reads were re-called with MiXCR into one record per CDR3 protein. The table records 180,000 or so distinct CDR3 sequences, just under 95% of them present only once. Healthy donors constituted the controls, which were matched for age and sex. Specimen: CD4+ T cells from PBMCs. This TCR was sampled from a human donor in good health.

The CDR3 loop is CASSQDGPRGNTEAFF. The CDR3 DNA sequence: TGCGCCAGCAGCCAAGACGGGCCGAGGGGGAACACTGAAGCTTTCTTT. The chain recombines TRBV4-1 with TRBJ1-1; perhaps TRBD1 as D (5 bases). The CDR3 consists of 16 residues. CDR1 and CDR2 from the germline V gene are MGHRA and YSYEKL. V shed 0 bases and J shed 1 base, with 12 bases lying between them.